The 20 T cell receptor beta chains below all came from one sample that was sequenced in a study of cytomegalovirus exposure and HLA in healthy donors. Primers for the PCR totalled 60 Vbeta and 13 Jbeta. TCRdb's table, derived via immunoSEQ multiplex PCR, lists solely in-frame clones and lacks some. The sample holds approximately 100,000 clones, 60% to 85% seen once. Specimen: PBMCs. These TCRs come from a female donor in good health and CMV-seropositive.

V and J are TRBV9 and TRBJ2-3; the D gene is possibly TRBD2 (6 bases). The CDR3 is 14 amino acids. Germline CDR1 reads SGDLS; CDR2 reads YYNGEE. V was pared by 5 bases and J by 2 bases, with 12 bases between. CDR3 in amino acids: CASSTGLTTDTQYF. The DNA for the CDR3 is TGTGCCAGCAGTACGGGACTCACCACAGATACGCAGTATTTT. Looking up the rest from reference TRBV9 and TRBJ2-3 gives the full variable domain: DSGVTQTPKHLITATGQRVTLRCSPRSGDLSVYWYQQSLDQGLQFLIQYYNGEERAKGNILERFSAQQFPDLHSELNLSSLELGDSALYFCASSTGLTTDTQYFGPGTRLTVL.

This clone was seen more than once but under ten times. The V gene is TRBV18, the J gene TRBJ1-5, with D perhaps matching TRBD1 (6 bases). The germline gives CDR1 KGHSH, CDR2 LQKENI. Trimming cost V 4 bases and J 6 bases, with 13 bases left between them. The CDR3 sequence is 14 residues long. In nucleotides, the CDR3 is TGTGCCAGCTCACGGTACAGGGAACGTCAGCCCCAGCATTTT. Amino acids: CASSRYRERQPQHF.

This clone was seen a single time. This CDR3 reads CAWTLAGGSTGELFF. CDR3 in DNA: TGTGCCTGGACGCTAGCGGGGGGCTCCACCGGGGAGCTGTTTTTT. This chain joins TRBV30 and TRBJ2-2, with 11 bases fitting TRBD2. Germline V gene data show CDR1 as GTSNPN and CDR2 as SVGIG (reference sequence). The V gene end was trimmed by 4 bases and the J gene end by 4 bases; junction bases not matched to a gene: 5. CDR3 length: 15 residues. The complete variable domain, with remaining parts taken from reference TRBV30 and TRBJ2-2, reads SQTIHQWPATLVQPVGSPLSLECTVEGTSNPNLYWYRQAAGRGLQLLFYSVGIGQISSEVPQNLSASRPQDRQFILSSKKLLLSDSGFYLCAWTLAGGSTGELFFGEGSRLTVL.

The chain uses TRBV6-5 and TRBJ1-1; maybe TRBD1 (5 bases). There are 14 residues in the CDR3. The germline V gene encodes CDR1 MNHEY and CDR2 SVGAGI. V lost 6 bases to trimming and J lost 5 bases, with 16 bases between them. CDR3 sequence: CASSPWGGRTEAFF. CDR3 DNA sequence: TGTGCCAGCAGCCCCTGGGGGGGGAGGACTGAAGCTTTCTTT.

The chain uses TRBV4-2 and TRBJ2-1, with 8 bases matching TRBD1. Trimming took 2 bases from V and 2 from J; bases not matched to a gene: 5. The CDR3 is 16 amino acids. Germline assignment: CDR1 LGHNA and CDR2 YNFKEQ. The CDR3 DNA is TGTGCCAGCAGCCAAATACAGGGGGGAACCTACAATGAGCAGTTCTTC. This sequence encodes CASSQIQGGTYNEQFF.

This chain joins TRBV7-3 and TRBJ1-1; 7 nucleotides agree with TRBD1. The CDR3 contains 13 residues. Per the germline V gene, CDR1 is SGHTA and CDR2 is FQGTGA. V was pared by 5 bases and J by 2 bases, with 2 bases of the junction left unmatched. The CDR3 DNA follows: TGTGCCAGCAGCGAGGGGGCAAACACTGAAGCTTTCTTT. Protein: CASSEGANTEAFF.

A single count supports this clone. The J gene is TRBJ1-6, the V gene TRBV5-6; 9 positions agree with TRBD1. V shed 1 base and J 10 bases; nucleotides not matched to a gene: 3. The germline gives CDR1 SGHDT, CDR2 YYEEEE. The CDR3 runs 14 residues. This chain's CDR3 is CASSLRTGDSPLHF. The CDR3 coding sequence is TGTGCCAGCAGCTTGAGGACAGGGGACTCACCCCTCCACTTT. The full variable domain, with the rest looked up from reference TRBV5-6 and TRBJ1-6, is DAGVTQSPTHLIKTRGQQVTLRCSPKSGHDTVSWYQQALGQGPQFIFQYYEEEERQRGNFPDRFSGHQFPNYSSELNVNALLLGDSALYLCASSLRTGDSPLHFGNGTRLTVT.

There are a few counts of this clone. The V call is TRBV28, the J call TRBJ2-5; unclear D gene. The V gene lost 4 bases and the J gene lost 5 bases, with 5 bases spanning the gap. Germline CDR1 and CDR2: MDHEN and SYDVKM. The CDR3 sequence is 11 residues long. In nucleotides, the CDR3 is TGTGCCAGCAGTTATCAGGAGACCCAGTACTTC. Residues: CASSYQETQYF.

The rearrangement uses TRBV7-2 and TRBJ1-4; a weak D match, TRBD1 (5 bases). CDR1 is SGHTA, CDR2 FQGNSA, per germline. This CDR3 spans 14 amino acids. The germline V and J ends were trimmed by 2 bases and 8 bases, with 12 bases remaining between them. The CDR3, as DNA: TGTGCCAGCAGCTTAATAGGGGCGGGGGAAAAACTGTTTTTT. Translated, it gives CASSLIGAGEKLFF.

V is TRBV5-4 and J is TRBJ2-1; 8 bases align to TRBD2. Trimming cost V 0 bases and J 12 bases; bases outside gene matches: 5. CDR1 is SGHNT and CDR2 is YYREEE in the germline V gene (reference sequence). This CDR3 spans 13 amino acids. CDR3 in amino acids: CASSLVGAGVQFF. The CDR3 DNA is TGTGCCAGCAGCTTGGTCGGAGCGGGAGTGCAGTTCTTC.

A single count supports this clone. The chain employs TRBV7-3 and TRBJ2-1; 12 nucleotides line up with TRBD2. CDR1 and CDR2 from the germline V gene are SGHTA and FQGTGA. The CDR3 extends over 16 amino acids. V trimming: 5 bases; J trimming: 8 bases; junction bases outside the gene matches: 10. CDR3 DNA: TGTGCCAGCAGCAGACTAGCGGGAGAGCCTCTCGATGAGCAGTTCTTC. This codes for CASSRLAGEPLDEQFF.

CDR3 coding DNA: TGTGCCAGCAGTGACCACCGGGACAGGGGCAGTCAGCCCCAGCATTTT. Residues: CASSDHRDRGSQPQHF. The chain links TRBV2 to TRBJ1-5; 10 positions agree with TRBD1. Germline-derived CDR1 and CDR2 are SNHLY and FYNNEI. V dropped 3 bases and J dropped 6; count of bases not matched to a gene: 8. CDR3 length equals 16 residues.

The chain couples TRBV5-5 to TRBJ2-2; 9 bases line up with TRBD2. This CDR3 comprises 17 residues. Germline V lookup: CDR1 SGHKS, CDR2 YYEKEE (reference sequence). Trimming took 3 bases from V and 4 from J; bases not matched to a gene: 10. CDR3 region: CASSSIAGVMITGELFF. Here the CDR3 DNA reads TGTGCCAGCAGCTCAATAGCGGGGGTGATGATCACCGGGGAGCTGTTTTTT.

The chain is built from TRBV9 and TRBJ1-1; perhaps TRBD1 as D (6 bases). CDR1 is SGDLS, CDR2 YYNGEE, per germline. The CDR3 loop spans 16 amino acids. V was cut by 4 bases and J by 4 bases, with 20 bases left in between. CDR3 in amino acids: CASSPQTGRLVTEAFF. CDR3 sequence (DNA): TGTGCCAGCAGCCCTCAGACAGGACGGCTTGTCACTGAAGCTTTCTTT.

This clone turned up a few times. For the CDR3, the DNA is TGTGCCAGCAGCTTAGCAGACAGCGAGAATTCACCCCTCCACTTT. Its protein product is CASSLADSENSPLHF. J is TRBJ1-6 and V is TRBV13, with D tentatively TRBD1 (5 bases). V was cut by 1 base and J by 7 bases, with 11 bases left in between. Germline assignment: CDR1 PRHDT and CDR2 FYEKMQ (reference sequence). The CDR3 spans 15 residues.

This chain links TRBV2 with TRBJ2-5; weak D call: TRBD1 (6 bases). Deletions cut 7 bases from V and 1 base from J, with 13 bases between. Per germline, CDR1 SNHLY and CDR2 FYNNEI. The length of the CDR3 is 14 residues. The CDR3 DNA sequence: TGTGCCAGCAAAGGAAGGGGGACCCAAGAGACCCAGTACTTC. Amino acids: CASKGRGTQETQYF.

The CDR3 spells CASSEQSGYNEKLFF. The DNA for the CDR3 is TGTGCCAGCAGTGAACAGAGCGGTTATAATGAAAAACTGTTTTTT. This chain connects TRBV6-1 to TRBJ1-4; D gene ambiguous. Per germline, CDR1 MNHNS and CDR2 SASEGT. V shed 2 bases and J shed 4 bases, with 11 bases lying between them. CDR3 size: 15 residues.

Comment on this clone: The identical CDR3 is also encoded by other nucleotide sequences in the sample. The J gene is TRBJ2-7, the V gene TRBV28, with 9 nucleotides matching TRBD2. After removal of 5 bases from V and 0 bases from J, the junction contained 5 bases not matched to a gene. The CDR3 runs to 15 residues. Germline loops: CDR1 MDHEN, CDR2 SYDVKM. CDR3 nucleotides: TGTGCCAGCAGTAGGACTAGCGTAAGCTCCTACGAGCAGTACTTC. Its protein product is CASSRTSVSSYEQYF.

The rearrangement joins TRBV28 to TRBJ2-3; D is ambiguous. V lost 3 bases to trimming and J lost 2 bases, with 9 bases between them. The germline V gene encodes CDR1 MDHEN and CDR2 SYDVKM. The CDR3 runs 14 residues. CDR3 region: CASSLSGNTDTQYF. CDR3 sequence (DNA): TGTGCCAGCAGTTTGTCAGGAAACACAGATACGCAGTATTTT.

The V call is TRBV9, the J call TRBJ2-2, with TRBD1 as a possible D gene (6 bases). The CDR3 totals 15 residues. The germline CDR1 and CDR2 sequences are SGDLS and YYNGEE. V shed 3 bases and J shed 5 bases, with 14 bases lying between them. The CDR3 DNA reads as TGTGCCAGCAGCGGCTCAGGGACATTTACCGGGGAGCTGTTTTTT. Translated: CASSGSGTFTGELFF. Supplemented by reference TRBV9 and TRBJ2-2, the full variable domain reads DSGVTQTPKHLITATGQRVTLRCSPRSGDLSVYWYQQSLDQGLQFLIQYYNGEERAKGNILERFSAQQFPDLHSELNLSSLELGDSALYFCASSGSGTFTGELFFGEGSRLTVL.